This TCR beta chain is drawn from a study of T cell responses to AZD1222 COVID-19 vaccine. Study findings and constraints: It should be noted that donors were predominantly white British and more often female, and clonal diversity was possibly underestimated.

Assay used: immunoSEQ multiplex PCR; TCRdb lists only in-frame clones, some missing. This sample has about 150,000 clones; 90% occur once, and the top ten carry 3.2%. This CDR3 comprises 18 residues. The J segment lost 4 bases and the V segment lost 1 base, leaving 11 bases of the junction unmatched. The germline gives CDR1 LGHNA, CDR2 YNFKEQ. As for this clone: The target antigen is unknown.

The origin of this receptor is an adult who received the AZD1222 COVID-19 vaccine. The chain has TRBV4-2 and TRBJ2-2, with 8 bases matching TRBD2. The specimen comprised peripheral blood, sampled 28 days after the second AZD1222 dose. For the CDR3, the DNA is TGTGCCAGCAGCCAAGTCCCAATCCTAGCGGGCATCACCGGGGAGCTGTTTTTT. Protein product: CASSQVPILAGITGELFF.